What follows are 9 T cell receptor beta chains derived from one specimen sequenced in a study of shared clonotypes between healthy human individuals. Assay used: immunoSEQ multiplex PCR; TCRdb lists only in-frame clones, some missing. Among approximately 1.1 million clones listed, 70% to 80% were seen once. Material for sequencing was memory CD4+ T cells from PBMCs. Subset given: CD45RA-negative fraction. The source is a man younger than 35 in good health. Some clones in this sample may be carry-over from other donors' samples.

V usage is TRBV30 and J usage is TRBJ1-6; TRBD1 matches 8 bases. The V gene's germline CDR1 is GTSNPN and CDR2 SVGIG (reference sequence). Trimming at V came to 1 base and at J to 9 bases, leaving 8 bases not matched to a gene. This CDR3 spans 15 amino acids. CDR3 region: CAWSGLGQGGSPLHF. DNA of the CDR3: TGTGCCTGGAGTGGGTTAGGACAGGGAGGTTCACCCCTCCACTTT.

This clone occurred a few times. An end of the junction differs from the germline gene, which may be a read error. The V and J genes are TRBV10-3 and TRBJ2-2, with a tentative D call TRBD2 (6 bases). Germline V gives CDR1 ENHRY, CDR2 SYGVKD. CDR3 length: 14 amino acids. The CDR3 sequence: CAISVGGDTGELFF. The CDR3 bases are TGTGCCATCAGTGTTGGAGGGGATACCGGAGAGCTGTTTTTT.

The rearrangement joins TRBV10-3 to TRBJ2-7; D is undetermined. Germline V lookup: CDR1 ENHRY, CDR2 SYGVKD. The germline V and J ends were trimmed by 2 bases and 0 bases, with 14 bases remaining between them. There are 16 residues in the CDR3. CDR3 region: CAISEEAGLSSYEQYF. The CDR3 DNA is TGTGCCATCAGTGAGGAGGCAGGCCTGAGCTCCTACGAGCAGTACTTC.

The genes are TRBV7-8 and TRBJ2-2; TRBD2 matches at 7 bases. The CDR3 runs to 16 residues. Unmatched junction bases numbered 10, after V lost 3 bases and J lost 6 bases. CDR1 and CDR2 (germline): SGHVS, FQNEAQ. CDR3 coding DNA: TGTGCCAGCAGCTTCAGACTGGGGGGGTCTGCCGGGGAGCTGTTTTTT. Its protein is CASSFRLGGSAGELFF. The variable domain in full, completed from reference TRBV7-8 and TRBJ2-2, reads GAGVSQSPRYKVAKRGQDVALRCDPISGHVSLFWYQQALGQGPEFLTYFQNEAQLDKSGLPSDRFFAERPEGSVSTLKIQRTQQEDSAVYLCASSFRLGGSAGELFFGEGSRLTVL.

In regard to this clone: Other DNA sequences in this sample translate to the same CDR3. The chain recombines TRBV7-9 with TRBJ2-3, with D possibly TRBD2 on 5 matching bases. The CDR3 is 15 amino acids. CDR1 SEHNR and CDR2 FQNEAQ come from the germline V gene (reference sequence). Deletions cut 1 base from V and 0 bases from J, with 8 bases between. CDR3 sequence reads: CASSLGTGSTDTQYF. CDR3 bases: TGTGCCAGCAGCTTAGGGACGGGGAGCACAGATACGCAGTATTTT.

V usage is TRBV6-5 and J usage is TRBJ2-7, with D tentatively TRBD2 (5 bases). The V gene's germline CDR1 is MNHEY and CDR2 SVGAGI. This CDR3 comprises 13 residues. The ends were cut back, 1 base at V and 4 bases at J, with 8 bases in the middle. CDR3 nucleotide sequence: TGTGCCAGCAGTTACTTCGGCGGGTACGAGCAGTACTTC. Protein sequence: CASSYFGGYEQYF.

The chain joins TRBV29-1 to TRBJ1-1; 7 positions match TRBD1. There are 13 residues in the CDR3. Trimming took 6 bases from V and 8 from J; bases not matched to a gene: 12. Germline V gives CDR1 SQVTM, CDR2 ANQGSEA. The CDR3 reads CSVQGEGGAEAFF. Written as DNA, the CDR3 is TGCAGCGTCCAGGGGGAAGGGGGGGCGGAAGCTTTCTTT. The variable domain in full, completed from reference TRBV29-1 and TRBJ1-1, reads SAVISQKPSRDICQRGTSLTIQCQVDSQVTMMFWYRQQPGQSLTLIATANQGSEATYESGFVIDKFPISRPNLTFSTLTVSNMSPEDSSIYLCSVQGEGGAEAFFGQGTRLTVV.

The chain is built from TRBV7-2 and TRBJ1-1, with 7 bases matching TRBD1. CDR1 and CDR2 from the germline V gene are SGHTA and FQGNSA. This CDR3 spans 14 amino acids. V lost 5 bases and J lost 4; bases outside the gene matches: 7. The CDR3 reads CASSIRQGGTEAFF. CDR3 DNA: TGTGCCAGCAGCATACGACAGGGTGGCACTGAAGCTTTCTTT.

This clone has a single count. CDR3 protein: CASSDPTTSGREVWYNEQFF. The CDR3 nucleotides are TGTGCCAGCAGTGATCCTACGACTAGCGGGAGGGAGGTTTGGTACAATGAGCAGTTCTTC. The chain employs TRBV6-4 and TRBJ2-1, with 14 bases fitting TRBD2. CDR3 length: 20 residues. After removal of 3 bases from V and 4 bases from J, the junction contained 14 bases not matched to a gene. Germline V gene sequence: CDR1 MRHNA, CDR2 SNTAGT.